This T cell receptor (beta chain) was identified during a study of CD8 T cells in Susac syndrome. Between the trimmed V and J ends, which lost 0 bases and 4 bases, there was a span of 12 bases. Germline assignment: CDR1 MNHEY and CDR2 SVGAGI. There are 15 residues in the CDR3. A quantity of roughly 0.5 to 1 ug RNA underwent reverse transcription using random hexamers. TCRdb recomputed calls from the immunoSEQ multiplex PCR reads with MiXCR, one row per CDR3 protein. Of approximately 130,000 distinct CDR3 sequences listed, around 91% are singletons. The V and J genes are TRBV6-5 and TRBJ1-2; D ambiguous. The source of this sequence is a human donor with multiple sclerosis. The sequenced material came from CD8+ T cells from PBMCs. The CDR3 DNA reads as TGTGCCAGCAGTTACTCGAGAGGAGTGGCCTATGGCTACACCTTC. This encodes CASSYSRGVAYGYTF.